This T cell receptor (beta chain) was observed in a study of blood T cell repertoires in COVID-19. Generated by immunoSEQ multiplex PCR, the TCRdb table keeps only in-frame clones and is missing some. The top ten hold approximately 13% of the sample, which has 95,000 to 120,000 clones, 85% seen once. Trimming cost V 7 bases and J 0 bases; bases outside gene matches: 6. The CDR3 is 15 residues long. The germline gives CDR1 MDHEN, CDR2 SYDVKM. The rearrangement joins TRBV28 to TRBJ1-5; 7 bases line up with TRBD1. Sequenced input: peripheral blood. This TCR derives from a human donor in a cohort sampled during active COVID-19. The CDR3 DNA follows: TGTGCCAGCACCTCGGGACAGCTTAGCAATCAGCCCCAGCATTTT. This sequence encodes CASTSGQLSNQPQHF. Full variable domain (outside the CDR3, taken from reference TRBV28 and TRBJ1-5): DVKVTQSSRYLVKRTGEKVFLECVQDMDHENMFWYRQDPGLGLRLIYFSYDVKMKEKGDIPEGYSVSREKKERFSLILESASTNQTSMYLCASTSGQLSNQPQHFGDGTRLSIL.